One and the same sample provided the 12 T cell receptor beta chains below, sequenced in a study of blood T cells in healthy people across ages. Next came a second PCR, run for about 7 to 11 cycles, which used a sample-barcoded 5' primer along with a J-beta primer mix. TCRdb reanalysed the 5' RACE reads using MiXCR and keeps one entry per CDR3 protein. The sample carries 1.5 million to 2 million distinct CDR3 sequences, 35% to 50% recorded once. Material: blood. These receptor sequences come from a human donor in good health.

This clonotype has only a few counts. The chain couples TRBV6-5 to TRBJ2-1; 10 nucleotides line up with TRBD2. The CDR3 contains 15 residues. Per the germline V gene, CDR1 is MNHEY and CDR2 is SVGAGI. V trimming: 5 bases; J trimming: 9 bases; junction bases outside the gene matches: 10. CDR3 DNA sequence: TGTGCCAGCAGTCCTAGCGGGGGACCGTACGGTGAGCAGTTCTTC. Encoded protein: CASSPSGGPYGEQFF.

The genes are TRBV12-3 or TRBV12-4 and TRBJ2-4; 9 bases match TRBD2. The DNA end favors TRBJ2-5, so the J call may be wrong. This CDR3 is built from 16 residues. The CDR3: CASSSRTSETQETQYF. The CDR3 nucleotides read TGTGCCAGCAGTTCTCGGACTAGCGAAACCCAAGAGACCCAGTACTTC.

This sequence joins TRBV13 and TRBJ1-1; D unclear. CDR1 is PRHDT, CDR2 FYEKMQ, per germline (reference sequence). CDR3 length: 13 amino acids. Trimming shortened V by 0 bases and J by 7 bases, and 9 bases separated the two germline ends. DNA of the CDR3: TGTGCCAGCAGCTTAGGTAGGGTCGATGAAGCTTTCTTT. Residues: CASSLGRVDEAFF. Using reference TRBV13 and TRBJ1-1 for the parts outside the CDR3, the full variable domain is AAGVIQSPRHLIKEKRETATLKCYPIPRHDTVYWYQQGPGQDPQFLISFYEKMQSDKGSIPDRFSAQQFSDYHSELNMSSLELGDSALYFCASSLGRVDEAFFGQGTRLTVV.

This chain links TRBV20-1 with TRBJ2-1; D assignment may be TRBD1 or TRBD2 (5 bases each). Germline lookup yields CDR1 DFQATT and CDR2 SNEGSKA (reference sequence). There are 15 residues in the CDR3. V lost 3 bases, J lost 8 bases, and 20 bases lay in between. The CDR3 DNA sequence: TGCAGTGCTAGGACCCCGGGACGTAGAGGTGATGAGCAGTTCTTC. Residues: CSARTPGRRGDEQFF.

This clonotype appeared a few times. V gene TRBV29-1 combines with J gene TRBJ1-2, with a possible D match to TRBD1 (5 bases). Looked up from germline, CDR1 is SQVTM and CDR2 is ANQGSEA. The length of the CDR3 is 14 residues. Trimming took off 1 base at V and 0 bases at J, with 9 bases between the two ends. This CDR3 is CSVEGGGTNYGYTF. For the CDR3, the DNA is TGCAGCGTTGAAGGGGGGGGAACTAACTATGGCTACACCTTC.

This clonotype appeared a few times. The rearrangement links TRBV6-2 or TRBV6-3 to TRBJ2-3, with 9 bases lining up with TRBD2. Germline CDR1 MNHEY, CDR2 SVGEGT. The V segment lost 1 base and the J segment 4 bases; nucleotides outside the gene matches: 3. CDR3 size: 15 residues. CDR3 DNA sequence: TGTGCCAGCAGTTACTTGGGACTAGCCGCAGATACGCAGTATTTT. Translated: CASSYLGLAADTQYF.

V is TRBV7-2 and J is TRBJ2-3; the D is unclear. The CDR3 is made up of 12 amino acids. Looked up from germline, CDR1 is SGHTA and CDR2 is FQGNSA. V shed 6 bases and J shed 7 bases, with 11 bases lying between them. CDR3: CASSRPFNTQYF. CDR3 nucleotide sequence: TGTGCCAGCAGTCGGCCCTTCAATACGCAGTATTTT.

The rearrangement uses TRBV27 and TRBJ1-1; D is unresolved. Trimming removed 2 bases at V and 4 bases at J, with 8 bases between. The CDR3 runs to 13 residues. CDR1 is MNHEY, CDR2 SMNVEV, per germline (reference sequence). CDR3 coding DNA: TGTGCCAGCAGTTTAGCTATTAGCACTGAAGCTTTCTTT. This encodes CASSLAISTEAFF.

This clonotype was detected a few times. This chain connects TRBV7-2 to TRBJ2-7; TRBD1 matches at 9 bases. This CDR3 contains 16 residues. V lost 1 base to trimming and J lost 4 bases; unmatched junction nucleotides: 8. Germline values: CDR1 SGHTA, CDR2 FQGNSA. The DNA for the CDR3 is TGTGCCAGCAGCTTAGTGGGGGACAGGGTGGTGTACGAGCAGTACTTC. Translation gives CASSLVGDRVVYEQYF.

This clonotype turned up a few times. The chain combines TRBV6-2 or TRBV6-3 with TRBJ1-4; D perhaps matches TRBD1 (5 bases). CDR3 length equals 14 residues. V was shortened by 2 bases and J by 7 bases, with 11 bases between the two germline ends. Germline-derived CDR1 and CDR2 are MNHEY and SVGEGT. The chain's CDR3 is CASSYDTGSEKLFF. The CDR3 DNA follows: TGTGCCAGCAGTTACGACACAGGCTCTGAAAAACTGTTTTTT.

This rearrangement joins TRBV13 to TRBJ2-4; 10 positions match TRBD2. Germline assignment: CDR1 PRHDT and CDR2 FYEKMQ (reference sequence). The length of the CDR3 is 13 residues. V lost 7 bases and J lost 8; bases outside the gene matches: 5. CDR3 bases: TGTGCCAGCAAGCGGGGGGGCTGGGACATTCAGTACTTC. Its translation: CASKRGGWDIQYF.

The chain uses TRBV20-1 and TRBJ2-3; D tentatively reads TRBD1 or TRBD2 (5 bases each). The CDR3 is made up of 15 amino acids. The germline V gene encodes CDR1 DFQATT and CDR2 SNEGSKA (reference sequence). The V and J ends lost 4 bases and 6 bases respectively, with 20 bases between them. CDR3 in DNA: TGCAGTGCTAAGATGAGGGGCGGCATGATGGATACGCAGTATTTT. This sequence encodes CSAKMRGGMMDTQYF.